What follows describes a single T cell receptor (beta chain). Its antigen remains unknown. The sample comes from a study of radiotherapy plus CTLA-4 blockade in lung cancer. Looking at the study overall: Disease control was seen in roughly 30% of patients, objective responses in more than 15%.

Ipilimumab CTLA-4 blockade and focal radiation were given to patients with chemo-refractory metastatic non-small-cell lung cancer. Method: immunoSEQ multiplex PCR; TCRdb's copy keeps in-frame clones and lacks some. The profile covers approximately 35,000 clones, with more than 80% appearing a single time and 5% to 7.5% taken by the ten largest. Germline lookup yields CDR1 MDHEN and CDR2 SYDVKM. The ends were cut back, 5 bases at V and 5 bases at J, with 12 bases in the middle. The CDR3 totals 13 residues. Notes on the study in general: Once radiotherapy plus ipilimumab had been given, TCR clones derived from tumor expanded in blood. Early blood T cell clone dynamics, with interferon-beta, were reported to best predict response.

The V call is TRBV28, the J call TRBJ1-1; no definite D call. The receptor was isolated from a human donor with non-small cell lung cancer who had stable disease on radiotherapy plus ipilimumab. Sequenced material: peripheral blood, taken from a patient treated with radiotherapy plus ipilimumab. The CDR3 region has the DNA TGTGCCAGCAGTCCCGGGTCGGTTACTGAAGCTTTCTTT. Its translation is CASSPGSVTEAFF.